A selection of T cell receptor beta chains follows, all from one sample in a study of shared clonotypes between healthy human individuals. TCRdb keeps only in-frame clones here, not all; method: immunoSEQ multiplex PCR. The table has about 1 million clones, more than 60% seen once. The sequenced sample was memory CD4+ T cells sorted from blood. The receptors originated from a man between 18 and 35 years old in good health. CDR3s include the opening cysteine and the closing phenylalanine or tryptophan. D genes are given only for firm matches. The listing skips clone size in some rows; elsewhere it reads once, few, many or a size class.

D gene	clone size	J gene	V gene	CDR3 DNA	CDR3 protein
.	once	TRBJ2-3	TRBV5-6	TGTGCCAGCAGCTCCCTGGTCGAGGGAAAGAACACAGATACGCAGTATTTT	CASSSLVEGKNTDTQYF
TRBD2	.	TRBJ2-3	TRBV5-1	TGCGCCAGCAGCCTAGCGGATGTTAGCACAGATACGCAGTATTTT	CASSLADVSTDTQYF
.	few	TRBJ1-6	TRBV19	TGTGCCAGTAGTGTGGCAGGGACGGCTAATTCACCCCTCCACTTT	CASSVAGTANSPLHF
TRBD1	many	TRBJ2-3	TRBV28	TGTGCCAGCAGTTTTTTCTCCATACTCCGGACAGGGGCCTCAAGCACAGATACGCAGTATTTT	CASSFFSILRTGASSTDTQYF
.	.	TRBJ1-1	TRBV5-1	TGCGCCAGCAGCTCGGTACAGCTGAACACTGAAGCTTTCTTT	CASSSVQLNTEAFF
.	.	TRBJ1-5	TRBV7-2	TGTGCCAGCAGCTTAGGGGGGTATCAGCCCCAGCATTTT	CASSLGGYQPQHF
.	.	TRBJ2-7	TRBV2	TGTGCCAGCAGTGAGAGGGTCCTCACCTACGAGCAGTACTTC	CASSERVLTYEQYF
.	once	TRBJ2-4	TRBV29-1	TGCAGCGTTGAATTCAGGGGCAAAAACATTCAGTACTTC	CSVEFRGKNIQYF
TRBD1	.	TRBJ2-7	TRBV7-6	TGTGCCAGCAGCTCGACAGGGGGCTACGAGCAGTACTTC	CASSSTGGYEQYF
.	once	TRBJ1-4	TRBV5-1	TGCGCCAGCAGCTTGGGGGGGCGCGGTGAAAAACTGTTTTTT	CASSLGGRGEKLFF
.	.	TRBJ1-3	TRBV4-1	TGCGCCAGCAGCCAAGAGGTTGGGGCAGGGACCTCTGGAAACACCATATATTTT	CASSQEVGAGTSGNTIYF
.	.	TRBJ1-4	TRBV28	TGTGCCAGCCGAGATAGAGGAGTCCTCCATGAAACACTGTTTTTT	CASRDRGVLHETLFF
TRBD1	once	TRBJ1-1	TRBV28	TGTGCCAGCAGCTCGAACGGACAGGGACACACTGAAGCTTTCTTT	CASSSNGQGHTEAFF
.	.	TRBJ2-1	TRBV19	TGTGCCAGTAGTATAGTGCTAGACCCAACTGGGGATGAGCAGTTCTTC	CASSIVLDPTGDEQFF
.	.	TRBJ2-7	TRBV6-1	TGTGCCACTACAGGGAACTCCTACGAGCAGTACTTC	CATTGNSYEQYF
.	.	TRBJ1-5	TRBV19	TGTGCCAGTAGCTTCGTGGGGGACAATCAGCCCCAGCATTTT	CASSFVGDNQPQHF
.	.	TRBJ1-4	TRBV6-1	TGTGCCAGCAGTCCAAGGGGGGGTTCCGGTGAAAAACTGTTTTTT	CASSPRGGSGEKLFF
TRBD1	.	TRBJ1-2	TRBV6-1	TGTGCCAGCAGTGCCAGACAGGGAGGTTACTATGGCTACACCTTC	CASSARQGGYYGYTF
TRBD2	many	TRBJ2-1	TRBV5-4	TGTGCCAGCAGCGTGGCCCTAGCGGGGTACAATGAGCAGTTCTTC	CASSVALAGYNEQFF
.	many	TRBJ2-1	TRBV2	TGTGCCAGCGGGACGGATTACAATGAGCAGTTCTTC	CASGTDYNEQFF
.	.	TRBJ2-7	TRBV5-4	TGTGCCAGCAGCTTAGGGAGATCCTACGAGCAGTACTTC	CASSLGRSYEQYF
.	.	TRBJ2-5	TRBV5-6	TGTGCCAGCAGCTGGGGCGGGCAGGGCGAGGAGACCCAGTACTTC	CASSWGGQGEETQYF
TRBD1	once	TRBJ2-3	TRBV4-3	TGCGCCAGCAGCCAAAACAGGGGGGCGACCACAGATACGCAGTATTTT	CASSQNRGATTDTQYF
TRBD2	many	TRBJ2-1	TRBV29-1	TGCAGCGTTGAAGGTAGCGGGCGGTACAATGAGCAGTTCTTC	CSVEGSGRYNEQFF
.	many	TRBJ2-5	TRBV6-1	TGTGCCAGCAGTGAAGGCGGAGTGTTCCCTGGGTACTTC	CASSEGGVFPGYF
.	.	TRBJ2-1	TRBV5-1	TGCGCCAGCAGCTTGCGTCAGGCCATTGGGGATGAGCAGTTCTTC	CASSLRQAIGDEQFF
TRBD1	.	TRBJ1-1	TRBV5-6	TGTGCCAGCAGCTCCCTGGACAGGCGCGACACTGAAGCTTTCTTT	CASSSLDRRDTEAFF
.	few	TRBJ2-2	TRBV5-1	TGCGCCAGCAGCGTGGACAGTGTTGTATCGGGGGAGCTGTTTTTT	CASSVDSVVSGELFF
.	.	TRBJ1-2	TRBV5-1	TGCGCCAGCAGCTTGGAAGCGGCCAGGGCTTATGGCTACACCTTC	CASSLEAARAYGYTF
.	.	TRBJ2-7	TRBV30	TGTGCCTGGGCCGGGGACACCTACGAGCAGTACTTC	CAWAGDTYEQYF
.	.	TRBJ2-7	TRBV21-1	TGTGCCAGCAACAGGGACAGGGGGGAAACATCTCGGGACGAGCAGTACTTC	CASNRDRGETSRDEQYF
.	once	TRBJ2-5	TRBV2	TGTGCCAGCAGAAGGTCCCGCCAAGAGACCCAGTACTTC	CASRRSRQETQYF
.	.	TRBJ2-7	TRBV27	TGTGCCAGCAGTTTAAGTCCCCTAGCATCCTACGAGCAGTACTTC	CASSLSPLASYEQYF
.	.	TRBJ2-1	TRBV5-6	TGTGCCAGCAGCTTGGCCCTCGTGCTGGGAGGTGGCAATGAGCAGTTCTTC	CASSLALVLGGGNEQFF
.	.	TRBJ1-2	TRBV28	TGTGCCAGCAGATCCGGAGGGGAAAGGGGCTACACCTTC	CASRSGGERGYTF
.	.	TRBJ1-6	TRBV2	TGTGCCAGCAGTGATGGTAGGGACACCCTCGACTCACCCCTCCACTTT	CASSDGRDTLDSPLHF
.	.	TRBJ1-6	TRBV4-3	TGCGCCAGCAGCCAAGAAGTGGCCGGGACGGGAAATTCACCCCTCCACTTT	CASSQEVAGTGNSPLHF
TRBD2	.	TRBJ2-7	TRBV5-1	TGCGCCAGCAGCTTGTCCCAACTAGCGGGAGTTTACGAGCAGTACTTC	CASSLSQLAGVYEQYF
TRBD1	.	TRBJ1-1	TRBV7-9	TGTGCCAGCAGCTTGGGACAGTCGCCTGAAGCTTTCTTT	CASSLGQSPEAFF
.	.	TRBJ1-5	TRBV18	TGTGCCAGCTCACCTTATGGTCGGGATCTCAAGCCCCAGCATTTT	CASSPYGRDLKPQHF
TRBD2	.	TRBJ2-5	TRBV27	TGTGCCAGCGGTCTGGCGGGGGTGGGGGAGACCCAGTACTTC	CASGLAGVGETQYF